The source of this T cell receptor (beta chain) is a study of blood T cell repertoires in COVID-19 (dated by TCRdb to 2020 to 2021). The study in broad terms: Collaborator samples came from the United States, Italy and Spain and covered acute and convalescent phases of COVID-19. Where available, HLA class I and class II types were taken from metadata supplied by the sample provider and were not determined by assay-based typing. The samples were drawn from two sources: the first 160 participants of the ongoing ImmuneRACE study, and approximately 1,300 subjects contributed by 6 global collaborators. The sample metadata nearly always contained a de-identified subject ID, COVID-19 status, age in years and sex. The repertoires were released in a freely available public database intended as a resource for research on the immune response to SARS-CoV-2. The dataset comprised deeply sampled blood TCRbeta repertoires from subjects exposed to, actively infected with, or recovered from COVID-19. The prospective study material was composed of cDNA or gDNA derived from T cells, B-cell-depleted T cells, or PBMCs. General study outcomes and caveats: The quantity of clinical and demographic metadata differed by source and by participant and was supplied without curation.

At one collaborating source in Seattle, patients were enrolled during active infection and were followed longitudinally through the course of disease. Collaborating institutions collected whole blood in K2EDTA tubes following their own protocols. For TCRbeta analysis, collaborators shipped samples in one of three forms: frozen whole blood, isolated PBMCs, or DNA extracted from either of those sample types. TCRbeta CDR3 regions were amplified from genomic DNA by means of the immunoSEQ Assay, a bias-controlled multiplex PCR. The source study handled its data this way. Nucleated cell counts per sample were estimated from amplification of reference gene primers within the assay. To quantify the absolute abundance of each unique TCRbeta CDR3 rearrangement, sequence reads were collapsed and filtered. Productive Simpson clonality was computed per sample as the square root of Simpson's diversity index over productive rearrangements. TCRdb retrieved this table from immuneACCESS and kept in-frame rearrangements only. Not all clones are present; in checked studies, unresolved V genes account for under half, and no reason is known for the remainder. Clone size and the V and J calls come from that table; the DNA yielded D and trimming. The sample contains roughly 150,000 clones, around 85% of them found a single time. Approximately 8.1% of the sample lies in the top ten.

Comments on this clone: Its cognate antigen has yet to be identified. No base quality information exists; no much larger clone differs at one position.

Here V drops 0 bases and J drops 5 bases, and the junction holds 8 bases not matched to any gene. CDR1 is given as SGDLS and CDR2 as YYNGEE, both from the germline V gene. The CDR3 runs 17 amino acids, cysteine and phenylalanine included. Of all the DNA, just the CDR3 is kept, 51 bases in frame from base 1. Sequencing used peripheral blood. The source of this sequence is a woman of 80 years or more with COVID-19, enrolled during active disease. The chain couples TRBV9 to TRBJ2-3; 11 bases in the middle match TRBD2. The CDR3 sequence is CASSVVGVAGGQDTQYF. Read as DNA, the sequence is TGTGCCAGCAGCGTAGTTGGAGTAGCGGGGGGGCAAGATACGCAGTATTTT. The entire variable domain, with the stretches around the CDR3 drawn from the reference TRBV9 and TRBJ2-3 proteins, is DSGVTQTPKHLITATGQRVTLRCSPRSGDLSVYWYQQSLDQGLQFLIQYYNGEERAKGNILERFSAQQFPDLHSELNLSSLELGDSALYFCASSVVGVAGGQDTQYFGPGTRLTVL.